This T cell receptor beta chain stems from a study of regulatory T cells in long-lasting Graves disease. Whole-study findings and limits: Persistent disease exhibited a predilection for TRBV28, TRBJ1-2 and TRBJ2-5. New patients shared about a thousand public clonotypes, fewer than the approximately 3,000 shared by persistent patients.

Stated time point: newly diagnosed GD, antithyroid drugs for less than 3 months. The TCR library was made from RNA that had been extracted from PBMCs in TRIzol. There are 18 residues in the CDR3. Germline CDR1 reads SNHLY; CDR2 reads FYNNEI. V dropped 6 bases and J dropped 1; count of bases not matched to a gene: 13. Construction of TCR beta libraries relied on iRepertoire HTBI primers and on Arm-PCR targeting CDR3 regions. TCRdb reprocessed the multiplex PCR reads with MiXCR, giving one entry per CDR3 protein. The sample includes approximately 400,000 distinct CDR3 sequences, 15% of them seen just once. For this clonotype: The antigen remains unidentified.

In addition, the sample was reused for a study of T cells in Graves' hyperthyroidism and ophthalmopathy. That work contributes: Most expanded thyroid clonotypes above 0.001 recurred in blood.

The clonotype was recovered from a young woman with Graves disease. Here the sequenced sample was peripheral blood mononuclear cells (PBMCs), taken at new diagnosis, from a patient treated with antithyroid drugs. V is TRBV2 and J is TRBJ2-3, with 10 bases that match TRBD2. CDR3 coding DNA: TGTGCCAGCAGGGGTAGGCTAGCGGGAGAGAGCGGCACAGATACGCAGTATTTT. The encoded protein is CASRGRLAGESGTDTQYF. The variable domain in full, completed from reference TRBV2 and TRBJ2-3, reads EPEVTQTPSHQVTQMGQEVILRCVPISNHLYFYWYRQILGQKVEFLVSFYNNEISEKSEIFDDQFSVERPDGSNFTLKIRSTKLEDSAMYFCASRGRLAGESGTDTQYFGPGTRLTVL.